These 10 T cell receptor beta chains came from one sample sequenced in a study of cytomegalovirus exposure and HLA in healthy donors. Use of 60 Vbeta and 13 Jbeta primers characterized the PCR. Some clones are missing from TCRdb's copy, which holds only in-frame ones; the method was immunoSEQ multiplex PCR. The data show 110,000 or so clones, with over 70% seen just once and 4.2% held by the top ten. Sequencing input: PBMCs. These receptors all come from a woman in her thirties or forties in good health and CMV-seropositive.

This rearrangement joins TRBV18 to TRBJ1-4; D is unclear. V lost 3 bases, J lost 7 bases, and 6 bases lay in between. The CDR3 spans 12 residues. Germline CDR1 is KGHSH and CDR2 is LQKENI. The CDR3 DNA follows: TGTGCCAGCTCACCGCGCGGTGAAAAACTGTTTTTT. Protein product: CASSPRGEKLFF.

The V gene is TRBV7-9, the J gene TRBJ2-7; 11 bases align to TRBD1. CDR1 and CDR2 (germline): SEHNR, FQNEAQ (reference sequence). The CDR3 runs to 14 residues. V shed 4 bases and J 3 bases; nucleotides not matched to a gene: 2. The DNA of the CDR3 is TGTGCCAGCAGCTCGGGACAGGGGGACTACGAGCAGTACTTC. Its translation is CASSSGQGDYEQYF.

Written as DNA, the CDR3 is TGTGCCAGCAGCCTGGCACTAGCGGGCTACGAGCAGTACTTC. Translating gives CASSLALAGYEQYF. The chain has TRBV4-2 and TRBJ2-7; 9 bases line up with TRBD2. The CDR3 contains 14 residues. J was trimmed by 3 bases and V by 4 bases; bases with no gene match: 4. CDR1 and CDR2 (germline): LGHNA, YNFKEQ.

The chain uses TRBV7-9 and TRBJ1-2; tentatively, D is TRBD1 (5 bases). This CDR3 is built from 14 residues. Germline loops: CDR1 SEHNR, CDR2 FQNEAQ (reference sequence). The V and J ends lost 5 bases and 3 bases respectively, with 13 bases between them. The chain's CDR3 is CASSPGGQDYGYTF. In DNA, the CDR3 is TGTGCCAGCAGCCCAGGTGGACAAGACTATGGCTACACCTTC.

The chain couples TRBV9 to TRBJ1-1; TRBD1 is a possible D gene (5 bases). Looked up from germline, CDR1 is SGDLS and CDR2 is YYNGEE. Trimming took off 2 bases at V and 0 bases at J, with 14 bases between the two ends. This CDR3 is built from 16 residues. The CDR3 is CASSVQRTGLNTEAFF. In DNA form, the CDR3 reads TGTGCCAGCAGCGTCCAAAGAACAGGTTTGAACACTGAAGCTTTCTTT.

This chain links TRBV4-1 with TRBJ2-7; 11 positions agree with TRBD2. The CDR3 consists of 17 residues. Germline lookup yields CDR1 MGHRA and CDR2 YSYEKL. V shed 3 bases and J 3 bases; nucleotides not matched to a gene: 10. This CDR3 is CASSQGSTGLADYEQYF. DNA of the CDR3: TGCGCCAGCAGCCAGGGGTCAACGGGACTAGCGGACTACGAGCAGTACTTC.

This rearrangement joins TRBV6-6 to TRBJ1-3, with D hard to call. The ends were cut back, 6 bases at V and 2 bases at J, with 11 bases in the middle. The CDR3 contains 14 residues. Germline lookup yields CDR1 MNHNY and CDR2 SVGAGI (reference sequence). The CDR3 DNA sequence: TGTGCCAGCAGGAGAGGTAGTCCTGGAAACACCATATATTTT. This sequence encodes CASRRGSPGNTIYF.

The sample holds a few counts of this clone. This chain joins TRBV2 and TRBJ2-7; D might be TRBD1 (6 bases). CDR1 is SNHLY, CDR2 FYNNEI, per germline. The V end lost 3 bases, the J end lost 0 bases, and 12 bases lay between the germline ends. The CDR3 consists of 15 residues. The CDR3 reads CASSDQGSLSYEQYF. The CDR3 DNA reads TGTGCCAGCAGTGATCAGGGGTCCCTCTCCTACGAGCAGTACTTC.

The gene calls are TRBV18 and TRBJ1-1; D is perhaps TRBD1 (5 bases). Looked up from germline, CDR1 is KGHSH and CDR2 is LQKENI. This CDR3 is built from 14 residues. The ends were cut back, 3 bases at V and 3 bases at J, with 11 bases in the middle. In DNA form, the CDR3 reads TGTGCCAGCTCACCTCCCCAGGGTTACACTGAAGCTTTCTTT. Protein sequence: CASSPPQGYTEAFF.

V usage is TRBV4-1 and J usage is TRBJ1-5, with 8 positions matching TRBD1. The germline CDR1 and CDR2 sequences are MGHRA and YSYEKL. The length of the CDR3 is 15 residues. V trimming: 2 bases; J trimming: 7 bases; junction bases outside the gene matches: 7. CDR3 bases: TGCGCCAGCAGCCAAACGACAGGGGTCGGCCAGCCCCAGCATTTT. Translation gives CASSQTTGVGQPQHF.